The sequence of this TCR beta chain was determined in a study of blood T cells in healthy people across ages. Study-wide findings and caveats: In long-lived donors, naive CD4+ cell counts and diversity exceeded those of aged donors.

Germline V gene data show CDR1 as MNHEY and CDR2 as SMNVEV (reference sequence). The CDR3 consists of 16 residues. Each donor gave roughly 9.1 milliliters of peripheral blood. At least 6 micrograms of total RNA were extracted per sample. Primers used in a second PCR of about 7 to 12 cycles were a sample-barcoded 5' primer and a J-beta primer mix. TCRdb reprocessed the 5' RACE reads via MiXCR and lists one record per CDR3 protein. The sample shows some 670,000 distinct CDR3 sequences, around 50% of them seen only once. For this clonotype: The antigen is unknown. Just one base apart from a much larger clone, this may be a read error.

The TCR comes from a woman over 75 in good health. The sample comprised blood. This sequence joins TRBV27 and TRBJ2-4, with 13 bases lining up with TRBD2. TRBJ2-5 explains the end of the DNA better; the J call may be wrong. The CDR3 nucleotides are TGTGCCAGCAATCCCCGGACTAGCGGGAGCAAAGAGACCCAGTACTTC. Protein sequence: CASNPRTSGSKETQYF.